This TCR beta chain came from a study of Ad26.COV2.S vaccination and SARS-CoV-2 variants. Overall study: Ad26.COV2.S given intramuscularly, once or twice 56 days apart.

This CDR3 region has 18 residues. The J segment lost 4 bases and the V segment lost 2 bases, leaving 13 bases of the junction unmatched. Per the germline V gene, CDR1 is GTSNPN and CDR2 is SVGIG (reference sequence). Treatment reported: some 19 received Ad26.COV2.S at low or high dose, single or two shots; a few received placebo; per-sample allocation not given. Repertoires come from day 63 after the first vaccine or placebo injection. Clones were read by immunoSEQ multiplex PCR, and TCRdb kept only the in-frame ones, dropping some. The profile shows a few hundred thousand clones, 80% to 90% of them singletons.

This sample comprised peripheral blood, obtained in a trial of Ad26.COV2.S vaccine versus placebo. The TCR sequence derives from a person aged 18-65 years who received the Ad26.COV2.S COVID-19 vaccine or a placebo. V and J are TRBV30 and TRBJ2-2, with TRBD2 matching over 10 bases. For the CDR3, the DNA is TGTGCCTGGAGTACCCGAAGACTAGCGGGTCCCCCCACCGGGGAGCTGTTTTTT. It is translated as CAWSTRRLAGPPTGELFF.